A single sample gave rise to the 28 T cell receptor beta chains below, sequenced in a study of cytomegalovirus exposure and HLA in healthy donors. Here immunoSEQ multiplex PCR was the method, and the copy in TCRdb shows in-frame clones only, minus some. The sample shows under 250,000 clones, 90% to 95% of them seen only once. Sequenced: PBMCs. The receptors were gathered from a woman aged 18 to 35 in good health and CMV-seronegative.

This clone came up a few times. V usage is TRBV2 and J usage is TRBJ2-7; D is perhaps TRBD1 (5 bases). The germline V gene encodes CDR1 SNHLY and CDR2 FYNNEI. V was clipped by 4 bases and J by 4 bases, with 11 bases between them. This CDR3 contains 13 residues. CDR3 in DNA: TGTGCCAGCAGTGTCAGGGTCGGGTACGAGCAGTACTTC. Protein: CASSVRVGYEQYF.

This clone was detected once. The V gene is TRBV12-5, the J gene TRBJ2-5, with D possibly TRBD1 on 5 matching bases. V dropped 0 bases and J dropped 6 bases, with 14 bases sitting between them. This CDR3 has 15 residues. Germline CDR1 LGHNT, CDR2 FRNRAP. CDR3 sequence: CASGLVSGRLQTQYF. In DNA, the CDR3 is TGTGCTAGTGGTTTGGTCTCAGGGCGGCTTCAGACCCAGTACTTC.

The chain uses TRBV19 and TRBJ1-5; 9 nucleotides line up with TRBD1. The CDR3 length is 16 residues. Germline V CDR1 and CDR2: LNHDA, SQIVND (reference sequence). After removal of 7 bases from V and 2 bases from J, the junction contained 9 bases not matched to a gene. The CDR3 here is CASTSTGGDGNQPQHF. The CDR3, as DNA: TGTGCCAGTACTTCTACAGGGGGCGATGGCAATCAGCCCCAGCATTTT.

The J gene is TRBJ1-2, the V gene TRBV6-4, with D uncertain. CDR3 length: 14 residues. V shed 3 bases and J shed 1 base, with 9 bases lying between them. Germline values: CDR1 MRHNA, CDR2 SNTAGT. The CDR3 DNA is TGTGCCAGCAGTGAAGGAGTCAATAACTATGGCTACACCTTC. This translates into CASSEGVNNYGYTF.

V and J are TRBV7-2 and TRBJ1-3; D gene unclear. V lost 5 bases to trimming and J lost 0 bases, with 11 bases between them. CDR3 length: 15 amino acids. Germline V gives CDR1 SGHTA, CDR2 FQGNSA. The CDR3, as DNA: TGTGCCAGCAGCCGAGGGATCCTCTCTGGAAACACCATATATTTT. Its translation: CASSRGILSGNTIYF.

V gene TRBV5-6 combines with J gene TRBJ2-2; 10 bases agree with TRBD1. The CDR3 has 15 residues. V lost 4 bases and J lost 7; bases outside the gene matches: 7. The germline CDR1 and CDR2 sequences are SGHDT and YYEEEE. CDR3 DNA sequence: TGTGCCAGCAGCGGACCGGGACAGGGGCTCGGGGAGCTGTTTTTT. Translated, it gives CASSGPGQGLGELFF.

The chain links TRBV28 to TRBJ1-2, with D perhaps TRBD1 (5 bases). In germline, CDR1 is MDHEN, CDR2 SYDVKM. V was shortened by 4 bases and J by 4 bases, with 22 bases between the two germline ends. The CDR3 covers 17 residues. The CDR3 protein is CASSSWTPTSFSYGYTF. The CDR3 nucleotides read TGTGCCAGCAGTTCCTGGACACCGACCTCATTCTCCTATGGCTACACCTTC.

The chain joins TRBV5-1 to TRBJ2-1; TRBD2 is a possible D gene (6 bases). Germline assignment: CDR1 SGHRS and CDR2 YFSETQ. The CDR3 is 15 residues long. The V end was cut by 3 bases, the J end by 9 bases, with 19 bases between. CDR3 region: CASSSLAGLETEQFF. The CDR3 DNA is TGCGCCAGCAGCTCCTTGGCGGGGCTAGAGACTGAGCAGTTCTTC.

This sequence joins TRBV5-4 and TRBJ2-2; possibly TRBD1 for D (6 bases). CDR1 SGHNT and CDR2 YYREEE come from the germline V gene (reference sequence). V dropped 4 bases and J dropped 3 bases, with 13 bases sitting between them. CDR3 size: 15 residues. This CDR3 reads CASSTPGQYTGELFF. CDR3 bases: TGTGCCAGCAGCACGCCCGGACAGTACACCGGGGAGCTGTTTTTT.

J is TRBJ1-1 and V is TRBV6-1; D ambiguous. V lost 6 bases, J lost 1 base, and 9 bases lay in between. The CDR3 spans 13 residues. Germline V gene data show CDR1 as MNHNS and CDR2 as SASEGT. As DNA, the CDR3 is TGTGCCAGCAGGACGGACTGGAACACTGAAGCTTTCTTT. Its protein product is CASRTDWNTEAFF.

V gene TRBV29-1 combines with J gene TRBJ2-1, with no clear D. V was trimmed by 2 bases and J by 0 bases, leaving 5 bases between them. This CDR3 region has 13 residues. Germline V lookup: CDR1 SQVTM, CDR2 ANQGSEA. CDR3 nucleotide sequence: TGCAGCGTTGAACCTAGCTCCTACAATGAGCAGTTCTTC. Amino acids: CSVEPSSYNEQFF.

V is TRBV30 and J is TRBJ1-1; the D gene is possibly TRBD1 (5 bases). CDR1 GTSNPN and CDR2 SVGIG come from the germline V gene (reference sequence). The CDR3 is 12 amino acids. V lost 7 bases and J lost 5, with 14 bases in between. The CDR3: CASQIGATEAFF. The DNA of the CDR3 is TGTGCCTCGCAAATTGGGGCGACTGAAGCTTTCTTT.

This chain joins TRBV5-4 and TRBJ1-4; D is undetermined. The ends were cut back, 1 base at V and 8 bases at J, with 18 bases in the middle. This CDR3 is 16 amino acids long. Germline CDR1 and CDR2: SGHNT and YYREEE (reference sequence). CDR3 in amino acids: CASSLFSVARREKLFF. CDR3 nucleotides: TGTGCCAGCAGCTTGTTCTCTGTCGCCAGGAGGGAAAAACTGTTTTTT.

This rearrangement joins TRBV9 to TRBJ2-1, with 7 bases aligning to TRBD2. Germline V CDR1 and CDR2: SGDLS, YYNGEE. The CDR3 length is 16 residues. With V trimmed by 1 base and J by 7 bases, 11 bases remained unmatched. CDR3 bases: TGTGCCAGCAGCGTATTTGGTGCGGGAGCGGAAAATGAGCAGTTCTTC. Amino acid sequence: CASSVFGAGAENEQFF.

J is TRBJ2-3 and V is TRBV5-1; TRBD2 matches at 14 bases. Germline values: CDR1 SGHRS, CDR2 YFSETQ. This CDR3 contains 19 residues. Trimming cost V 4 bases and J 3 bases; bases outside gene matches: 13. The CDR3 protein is CASSEHETSGRAWTDTQYF. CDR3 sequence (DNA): TGCGCCAGCAGCGAACATGAGACTAGCGGGAGGGCCTGGACAGATACGCAGTATTTT.

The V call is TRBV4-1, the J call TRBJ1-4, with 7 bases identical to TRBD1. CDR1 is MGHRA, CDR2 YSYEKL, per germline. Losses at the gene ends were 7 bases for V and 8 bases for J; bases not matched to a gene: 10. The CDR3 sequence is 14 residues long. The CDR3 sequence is CASMVGQGEEKLFF. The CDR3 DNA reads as TGCGCCAGCATGGTGGGCCAGGGGGAAGAAAAACTGTTTTTT.

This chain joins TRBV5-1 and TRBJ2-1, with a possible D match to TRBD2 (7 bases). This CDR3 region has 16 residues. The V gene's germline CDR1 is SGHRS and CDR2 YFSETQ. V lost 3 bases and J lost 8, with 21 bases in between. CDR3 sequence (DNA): TGCGCCAGCAGCTGGGCTTCGGGGGGCGGGATTGATGAGCAGTTCTTC. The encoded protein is CASSWASGGGIDEQFF. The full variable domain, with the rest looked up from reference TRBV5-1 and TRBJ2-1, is KAGVTQTPRYLIKTRGQQVTLSCSPISGHRSVSWYQQTPGQGLQFLFEYFSETQRNKGNFPGRFSGRQFSNSRSEMNVSTLELGDSALYLCASSWASGGGIDEQFFGPGTRLTVL.

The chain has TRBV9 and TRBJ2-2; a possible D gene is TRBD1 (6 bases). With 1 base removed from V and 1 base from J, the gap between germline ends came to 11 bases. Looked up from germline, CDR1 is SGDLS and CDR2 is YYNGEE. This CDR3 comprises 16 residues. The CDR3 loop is CASSVSGTRNTGELFF. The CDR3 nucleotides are TGTGCCAGCAGCGTAAGTGGGACACGGAACACCGGGGAGCTGTTTTTT.

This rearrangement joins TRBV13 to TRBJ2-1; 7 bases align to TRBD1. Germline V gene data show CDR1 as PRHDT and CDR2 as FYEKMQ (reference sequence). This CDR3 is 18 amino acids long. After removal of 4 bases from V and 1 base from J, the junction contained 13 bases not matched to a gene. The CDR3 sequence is CASSSDRLSVGSYNEQFF. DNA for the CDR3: TGTGCCAGCAGCTCGGACAGGTTGAGTGTTGGATCCTACAATGAGCAGTTCTTC.

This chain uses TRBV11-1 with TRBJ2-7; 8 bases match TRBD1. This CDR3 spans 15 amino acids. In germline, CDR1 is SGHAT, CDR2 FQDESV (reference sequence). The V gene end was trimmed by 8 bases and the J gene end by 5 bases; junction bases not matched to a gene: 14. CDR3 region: CASRFTGQGSDEQYF. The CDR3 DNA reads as TGTGCCAGCCGGTTTACCGGACAGGGAAGCGACGAGCAGTACTTC.

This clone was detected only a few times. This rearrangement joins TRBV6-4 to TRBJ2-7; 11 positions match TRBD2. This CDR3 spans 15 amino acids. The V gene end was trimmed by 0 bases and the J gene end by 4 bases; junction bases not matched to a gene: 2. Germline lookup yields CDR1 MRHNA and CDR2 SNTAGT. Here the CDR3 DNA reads TGTGCCAGCAGTGACTCAACTAGCGGGAGTTACGAGCAGTACTTC. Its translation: CASSDSTSGSYEQYF.

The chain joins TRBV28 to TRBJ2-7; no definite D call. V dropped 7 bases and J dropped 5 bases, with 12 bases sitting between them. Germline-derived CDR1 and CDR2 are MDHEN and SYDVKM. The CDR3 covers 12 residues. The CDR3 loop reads CASNLVRNEQYF. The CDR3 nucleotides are TGTGCCAGCAATCTGGTGCGCAACGAGCAGTACTTC.

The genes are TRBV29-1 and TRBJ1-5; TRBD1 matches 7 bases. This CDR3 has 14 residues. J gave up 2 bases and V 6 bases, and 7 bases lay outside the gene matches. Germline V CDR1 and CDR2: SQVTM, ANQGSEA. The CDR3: CSVSEGTGNQPQHF. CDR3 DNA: TGCAGCGTCTCTGAGGGGACAGGCAATCAGCCCCAGCATTTT.

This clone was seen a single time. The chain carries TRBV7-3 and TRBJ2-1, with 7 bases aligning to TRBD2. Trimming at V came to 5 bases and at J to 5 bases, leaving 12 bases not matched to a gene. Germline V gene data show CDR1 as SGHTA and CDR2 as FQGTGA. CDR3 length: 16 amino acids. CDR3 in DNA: TGTGCCAGCAGCCAAACGGGGCTAGCGGCAAACAATGAGCAGTTCTTC. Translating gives CASSQTGLAANNEQFF.

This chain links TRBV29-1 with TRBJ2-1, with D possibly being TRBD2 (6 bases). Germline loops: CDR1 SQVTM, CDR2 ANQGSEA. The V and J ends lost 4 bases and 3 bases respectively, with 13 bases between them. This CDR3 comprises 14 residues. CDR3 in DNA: TGCAGCGTTGTTGGGGACTTACACTACAATGAGCAGTTCTTC. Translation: CSVVGDLHYNEQFF.

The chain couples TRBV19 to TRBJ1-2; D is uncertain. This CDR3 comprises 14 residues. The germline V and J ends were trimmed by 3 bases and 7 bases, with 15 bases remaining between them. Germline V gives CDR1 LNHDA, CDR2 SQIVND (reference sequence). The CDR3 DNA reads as TGTGCCAGTAGTATGGGTCTCGCAGGTGGTGGCTACACCTTC. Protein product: CASSMGLAGGGYTF.

For the CDR3, the DNA is TGTGCCAGCAGCGACTCAAGCGGGGCGAACACCGGGGAGCTGTTTTTT. It codes for CASSDSSGANTGELFF. The chain is built from TRBV27 and TRBJ2-2, with 7 bases aligning to TRBD2. CDR1 and CDR2 from the germline V gene are MNHEY and SMNVEV (reference sequence). This CDR3 has 16 residues. With V trimmed by 6 bases and J by 0 bases, 7 bases remained unmatched.

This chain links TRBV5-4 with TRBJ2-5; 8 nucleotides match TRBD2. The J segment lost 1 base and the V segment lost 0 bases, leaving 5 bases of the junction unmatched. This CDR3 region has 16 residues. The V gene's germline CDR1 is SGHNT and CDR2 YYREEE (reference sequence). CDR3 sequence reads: CASSLAVAGPQETQYF. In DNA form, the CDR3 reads TGTGCCAGCAGCTTGGCCGTAGCGGGACCCCAAGAGACCCAGTACTTC.